These 7 T cell receptor beta chains were all obtained from the same sample, sequenced in a study of blood T cell repertoires in COVID-19. The table came from immunoSEQ multiplex PCR; TCRdb's copy has only in-frame clones and leaves some out. This sample has fewer than 350,000 clones; about 90% occur once, and the top ten carry 10% to 15%. Sequenced sample: peripheral blood. These receptors were collected from a woman younger than 45 with COVID-19, enrolled during active disease.

J is TRBJ2-1 and V is TRBV9, with TRBD1 matching over 8 bases. After removal of 2 bases from V and 0 bases from J, the junction contained 7 bases not matched to a gene. Germline CDR1 is SGDLS and CDR2 is YYNGEE. CDR3 length: 17 amino acids. Here the CDR3 DNA reads TGTGCCAGCAGCGTGGGATGGGACAGGTTCTCCTACAATGAGCAGTTCTTC. Amino acids: CASSVGWDRFSYNEQFF.

The chain combines TRBV4-1 with TRBJ2-7, with unresolved D. Trimming removed 1 base at V and 3 bases at J, with 7 bases between. CDR1 MGHRA and CDR2 YSYEKL come from the germline V gene. The CDR3 loop spans 13 amino acids. The CDR3 here is CASSQVKFYEQYF. The CDR3 region has the DNA TGCGCCAGCAGCCAAGTTAAATTCTACGAGCAGTACTTC.

The chain employs TRBV4-2 and TRBJ1-2; the D gene is possibly TRBD1 (5 bases). The CDR3 contains 15 residues. Germline loops: CDR1 LGHNA, CDR2 YNFKEQ. V was shortened by 0 bases and J by 8 bases, with 16 bases between the two germline ends. The CDR3 here is CASSQDLQAASGYTF. DNA for the CDR3: TGTGCCAGCAGCCAAGATTTACAGGCCGCCTCCGGCTACACCTTC.

The V and J genes are TRBV28 and TRBJ2-7; TRBD1 matches 8 bases. V shed 3 bases and J 7 bases; nucleotides not matched to a gene: 14. The CDR3 contains 16 residues. The germline V gene has CDR1 MDHEN and CDR2 SYDVKM. The DNA for the CDR3 is TGTGCCAGCAGTTTGAGCGCCGGGACAGGCGAGGGAGAGCAGTACTTC. It codes for CASSLSAGTGEGEQYF.

The chain recombines TRBV7-8 with TRBJ1-5; no clear D gene. Trimming removed 3 bases from V and 7 bases from J, with 10 bases in between. Germline V gives CDR1 SGHVS, CDR2 FQNEAQ. CDR3 length: 13 amino acids. In DNA form, the CDR3 reads TGTGCCAGCAGCTTTGATCTCCGGCAGCCCCAGCATTTT. Protein: CASSFDLRQPQHF.

The chain has TRBV7-8 and TRBJ1-2; maybe TRBD1 (5 bases). Germline loops: CDR1 SGHVS, CDR2 FQNEAQ. V dropped 8 bases and J dropped 8 bases, with 15 bases sitting between them. This CDR3 region has 12 residues. CDR3 coding DNA: TGTGCCAGCGCAGGACCAGGGCGGGGCTACACCTTC. This gives the protein CASAGPGRGYTF.

V gene TRBV9 combines with J gene TRBJ2-5; D remains unclear. The CDR3 covers 14 residues. Trimming pared 0 bases from V and 0 bases from J, leaving 6 bases between. CDR1 SGDLS and CDR2 YYNGEE come from the germline V gene. CDR3 loop: CASSVGGYQETQYF. CDR3 coding DNA: TGTGCCAGCAGCGTAGGAGGCTACCAAGAGACCCAGTACTTC.